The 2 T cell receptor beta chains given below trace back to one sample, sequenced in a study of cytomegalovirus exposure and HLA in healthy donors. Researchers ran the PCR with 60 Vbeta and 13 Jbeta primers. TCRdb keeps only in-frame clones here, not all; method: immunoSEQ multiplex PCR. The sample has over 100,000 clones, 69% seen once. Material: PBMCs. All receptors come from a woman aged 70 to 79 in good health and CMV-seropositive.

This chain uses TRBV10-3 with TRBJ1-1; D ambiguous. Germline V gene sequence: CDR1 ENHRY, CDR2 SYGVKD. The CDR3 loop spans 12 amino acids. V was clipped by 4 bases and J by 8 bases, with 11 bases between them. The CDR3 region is CAISVDTWEAFF. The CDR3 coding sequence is TGTGCCATCAGTGTAGACACCTGGGAAGCTTTCTTT.

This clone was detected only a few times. As DNA, the CDR3 is TGTGCCAGCAGCTGGGACAGAAACACTGAAGCTTTCTTT. Translation gives CASSWDRNTEAFF. V gene TRBV7-9 combines with J gene TRBJ1-1; 7 nucleotides line up with TRBD1. The trim removed 4 bases at V and 2 bases at J, leaving 1 base unmatched. CDR3 length equals 13 residues. CDR1 is SEHNR and CDR2 is FQNEAQ in the germline V gene (reference sequence).